These 19 T cell receptor beta chains came from one sample sequenced in a study of identical twins. TCRdb itself ran the 5' RACE reads through MiXCR, one entry per CDR3 protein. The sample contains more than 1.5 million distinct CDR3 sequences, about 30% of which appear only once. The sample consisted of cord blood. These receptor sequences come from a newborn girl in good health.

This clonotype was counted between two and nine times. V usage is TRBV10-3 and J usage is TRBJ2-7; 11 nucleotides line up with TRBD2. Germline V gene data show CDR1 as ENHRY and CDR2 as SYGVKD. The CDR3 contains 18 residues. V lost 2 bases to trimming and J lost 4 bases; unmatched junction nucleotides: 13. CDR3: CAISEEGGLAVNLYEQYF. The CDR3 nucleotides read TGTGCCATCAGTGAGGAGGGGGGACTAGCGGTAAATCTGTACGAGCAGTACTTC.

On this clonotype itself: A read error may produce the germline difference seen at one junction end. V gene TRBV6-1 combines with J gene TRBJ1-4, with TRBD1 matching 9 bases. The germline gives CDR1 MNHNS, CDR2 SASEGT. This CDR3 contains 17 residues. The CDR3 loop reads CATSGTGKESTNEKLFF. As DNA, the CDR3 is TGTGCCACCAGTGGGACAGGGAAGGAGTCAACTAATGAAAAACTGTTTTTT.

The chain recombines TRBV5-1 with TRBJ1-1; no firm D call. CDR3 length: 17 amino acids. CDR1 and CDR2 from the germline V gene are SGHRS and YFSETQ. Between the trimmed V and J ends, which lost 0 bases and 1 base, there was a span of 16 bases. CDR3 sequence (DNA): TGCGCCAGCAGCTTGGTAGCCCGTACAGATGCGAACACTGAAGCTTTCTTT. The encoded protein is CASSLVARTDANTEAFF.

A few counts support this clonotype. The V gene is TRBV20-1, the J gene TRBJ2-1, with 7 bases lining up with TRBD2. Trimming removed 4 bases from V and 5 bases from J; junction bases left unmatched: 8. Germline V CDR1 and CDR2: DFQATT, SNEGSKA (reference sequence). The length of the CDR3 is 14 residues. As DNA, the CDR3 is TGCAGTGCTACCCATGGGCGGGAGCACAATGAGCAGTTCTTC. Translated, it gives CSATHGREHNEQFF.

This clonotype has a handful of counts. V gene TRBV20-1 combines with J gene TRBJ1-5, with unresolved D. The CDR3 spans 14 residues. Trimming stripped 0 bases from V and 4 bases from J, with 10 bases between. Germline assignment: CDR1 DFQATT and CDR2 SNEGSKA (reference sequence). CDR3 bases: TGCAGTGCTAGAGATTCATTTGGGAATCAGCCCCAGCATTTT. This codes for CSARDSFGNQPQHF.

This clonotype came up a few times. The V gene is TRBV27, the J gene TRBJ2-1; TRBD2 agrees at 8 bases. This CDR3 has 14 amino acids. V shed 6 bases and J 6 bases; nucleotides not matched to a gene: 7. Germline values: CDR1 MNHEY, CDR2 SMNVEV (reference sequence). DNA of the CDR3: TGTGCCAGCAGCCCGGGACTAGTGGGCAATGAGCAGTTCTTC. This translates into CASSPGLVGNEQFF.

This chain links TRBV19 with TRBJ2-7; 11 bases fit TRBD1. Unmatched junction bases numbered 13, after V lost 5 bases and J lost 7 bases. This CDR3 region has 16 residues. The germline gives CDR1 LNHDA, CDR2 SQIVND (reference sequence). The CDR3 loop reads CASSARTGGFRNEQYF. The CDR3 nucleotides read TGTGCCAGTAGTGCCCGGACAGGGGGCTTTAGGAATGAGCAGTACTTC.

With respect to this clonotype: Mismatch with germline at one junction end may stem from a read error. V is TRBV29-1 and J is TRBJ1-5; 7 nucleotides line up with TRBD1. Germline CDR1 SQVTM, CDR2 ANQGSEA. This CDR3 comprises 14 residues. CDR3: CSVEDRGGNRPQHF. CDR3 nucleotide sequence: TGCAGCGTTGAAGACAGAGGGGGCAATCGGCCCCAGCATTTT. Drawing the rest from reference TRBV29-1 and TRBJ1-5, the complete variable domain is SAVISQKPSRDICQRGTSLTIQCQVDSQVTMMFWYRQQPGQSLTLIATANQGSEATYESGFVIDKFPISRPNLTFSTLTVSNMSPEDSSIYLCSVEDRGGNRPQHFGDGTRLSIL.

The J gene is TRBJ2-1, the V gene TRBV3-1; no clear D. Trimming cost V 0 bases and J 13 bases, with 19 bases left between them. The V gene's germline CDR1 is LGHDT and CDR2 YNNKEL (reference sequence). The CDR3 covers 15 residues. This chain's CDR3 is CASSQEFGLGETQFF. In DNA, the CDR3 is TGTGCCAGCAGCCAAGAGTTCGGCCTGGGCGAGACCCAGTTCTTC.

This clonotype was observed a handful of times. The V and J genes are TRBV20-1 and TRBJ2-7, with D tentatively TRBD1 (5 bases). Trimming took off 0 bases at V and 0 bases at J, with 12 bases between the two ends. The CDR3 runs 15 residues. Germline V CDR1 and CDR2: DFQATT, SNEGSKA (reference sequence). The CDR3 bases are TGCAGTGCTAGAGAGGGGCGAGACCACTCCTACGAGCAGTACTTC. It encodes CSAREGRDHSYEQYF.

The V gene is TRBV20-1, the J gene TRBJ2-1, with D possibly TRBD2 on 6 matching bases. CDR1 and CDR2 (germline): DFQATT, SNEGSKA (reference sequence). CDR3 length: 14 amino acids. This chain's CDR3 is CTASIGTSYNEQFF. The CDR3, as DNA: TGCACTGCCTCGATTGGGACTTCCTACAATGAGCAGTTCTTC.

This clonotype was seen a handful of times. V gene TRBV5-1 combines with J gene TRBJ2-1; 7 bases align to TRBD2. V gave up 1 base and J gave up 3 bases; unmatched junction bases: 7. Germline V gene lookup returns CDR1 SGHRS and CDR2 YFSETQ. There are 16 residues in the CDR3. The CDR3 region is CASSLNQAGRYNEQFF. Written as DNA, the CDR3 is TGCGCCAGCAGCTTGAATCAAGCGGGGCGCTACAATGAGCAGTTCTTC.

This clonotype has just a few counts. The rearrangement uses TRBV6-1 and TRBJ2-3; 11 positions agree with TRBD1. Trimming at V came to 4 bases and at J to 4 bases, leaving 4 bases not matched to a gene. Germline V lookup: CDR1 MNHNS, CDR2 SASEGT. The CDR3 covers 15 residues. CDR3 sequence (DNA): TGTGCCAGCAGTGGGACAGGGGGCGTCTCAGATACGCAGTATTTT. As protein: CASSGTGGVSDTQYF.

The chain uses TRBV6-2 or TRBV6-3 and TRBJ2-2, with 7 bases that match TRBD1. CDR1 is MNHEY, CDR2 SVGEGT, per germline. The trim removed 7 bases at V and 0 bases at J, leaving 2 bases unmatched. CDR3 length: 14 residues. The CDR3 DNA reads as TGTGCCAGCATCGGGACAGCGAACACCGGGGAGCTGTTTTTT. Its translation: CASIGTANTGELFF.

This chain joins TRBV20-1 and TRBJ2-7; no clear D gene. TRBJ2-4 matches the DNA end more closely, so the J call is doubtful. The germline gives CDR1 DFQATT, CDR2 SNEGSKA (reference sequence). The CDR3 is 13 residues long. CDR3 amino acids: CSATNAMRNIQYF. CDR3 sequence (DNA): TGCAGTGCTACAAACGCCATGAGAAACATTCAGTACTTC.

The chain employs TRBV28 and TRBJ2-3; D possibly corresponds to TRBD1 (7 bases). The germline V and J ends were trimmed by 3 bases and 4 bases, with 20 bases remaining between them. In germline, CDR1 is MDHEN, CDR2 SYDVKM. The CDR3 runs 17 residues. The CDR3 DNA follows: TGTGCCAGCAGTTTGGGCCCCGGGAGAGGGGGCGCAGATACGCAGTATTTT. Protein sequence: CASSLGPGRGGADTQYF.

The chain employs TRBV28 and TRBJ1-6; the D gene is possibly TRBD1 (5 bases). V lost 8 bases, J lost 0 bases, and 8 bases lay in between. CDR1 is MDHEN, CDR2 SYDVKM, per germline. The CDR3 contains 14 residues. The CDR3 here is CASCGGSYNSPLHF. CDR3 nucleotide sequence: TGTGCCAGCTGTGGGGGCTCCTATAATTCACCCCTCCACTTT.

This clonotype appeared once. Just one base apart from a much larger clone, this may be a read error. V is TRBV29-1 and J is TRBJ2-1; D not certain. The J call could be wrong; TRBJ2-7 is a better fit for the DNA end. The CDR3 runs 13 residues. The germline V gene encodes CDR1 SQVTM and CDR2 ANQGSEA. As DNA, the CDR3 is TGCAGCGTTGAGGGCGGAATTTACAATGAGCAGTACTTC. Its protein product is CSVEGGIYNEQYF.

This clonotype was seen repeatedly, ten times or more. The J gene is TRBJ1-4, the V gene TRBV4-2, with D perhaps TRBD1 (5 bases). Looked up from germline, CDR1 is LGHNA and CDR2 is YNFKEQ. The CDR3 is made up of 16 amino acids. Trimming removed 0 bases at V and 5 bases at J, with 13 bases between. The CDR3 is CASSQEPRVGNEKLFF. CDR3 bases: TGTGCCAGCAGCCAAGAGCCCAGGGTAGGGAATGAAAAACTGTTTTTT.